The 27 T cell receptor beta chains reported below all come from one sample, sequenced in a study of graft-versus-host responses after intestinal transplantation. No antigen is known for these receptors. Method: immunoSEQ multiplex PCR; TCRdb's copy keeps in-frame clones and lacks some. The sample yields 85,000 to 90,000 clones, under 90% seen once. Here the sequenced sample was unstimulated CD4+ T cells sorted from spleen or lymph node cells, taken before intestinal transplant. The receptors shown here come from a human donor who received an intestinal transplant.

In its sample, this clone was seen once. The chain employs TRBV9 and TRBJ2-7, with 7 bases matching TRBD2. Trimming cost V 4 bases and J 1 base; bases outside gene matches: 8. The length of the CDR3 is 15 residues. Germline CDR1 is SGDLS and CDR2 is YYNGEE. In nucleotides, the CDR3 is TGTGCCAGCAGCCCCGGGGGGTCCTTATCCTACGAGCAGTACTTC. Translation gives CASSPGGSLSYEQYF.

The chain employs TRBV7-2 and TRBJ1-4; D perhaps matches TRBD1 (6 bases). The V gene lost 5 bases and the J gene lost 10 bases, with 17 bases spanning the gap. CDR1 and CDR2 (germline): SGHTA, FQGNSA. CDR3 length equals 14 residues. The CDR3 nucleotides read TGTGCCAGCAGCCTACAGGGAGTGGTGGGAAAACTGTTTTTT. Translation: CASSLQGVVGKLFF.

The chain combines TRBV6-1 with TRBJ2-5; 8 nucleotides align to TRBD1. After removal of 5 bases from V and 4 bases from J, the junction contained 3 bases not matched to a gene. CDR3 length: 13 amino acids. Germline lookup yields CDR1 MNHNS and CDR2 SASEGT. The CDR3 DNA follows: TGTGCCAGCAGTCAGGGGGCGCGAGAGACCCAGTACTTC. Its translation: CASSQGARETQYF.

This clone was detected only once. The V gene is TRBV9, the J gene TRBJ2-7; 9 nucleotides agree with TRBD2. Germline trimming cut 0 bases from V and 3 bases from J; bases unmatched to any gene: 4. The CDR3 is 15 residues long. The germline gives CDR1 SGDLS, CDR2 YYNGEE. The chain's CDR3 is CASSVETSGIYEQYF. CDR3 coding DNA: TGTGCCAGCAGCGTAGAGACTAGCGGAATCTACGAGCAGTACTTC.

J is TRBJ2-3 and V is TRBV2; TRBD2 agrees at 9 bases. The CDR3 runs 16 residues. Germline lookup yields CDR1 SNHLY and CDR2 FYNNEI. After removal of 2 bases from V and 5 bases from J, the junction contained 8 bases not matched to a gene. DNA of the CDR3: TGTGCCAGCAGTGAAAGAGCGGGGGGCAGGATAGATACGCAGTATTTT. This encodes CASSERAGGRIDTQYF.

The V gene is TRBV5-4, the J gene TRBJ2-7; 10 bases line up with TRBD1. The CDR3 extends over 14 amino acids. Per the germline V gene, CDR1 is SGHNT and CDR2 is YYREEE (reference sequence). The J segment lost 5 bases and the V segment lost 4 bases, leaving 6 bases of the junction unmatched. The DNA for the CDR3 is TGTGCCAGCAGCGAGGACAGGGGGAGGCACGAGCAGTACTTC. It yields the protein CASSEDRGRHEQYF.

For this clone: Sequence at one end of the junction differs from germline and may be a read error. This chain links TRBV7-7 with TRBJ2-3, with 7 bases identical to TRBD1. CDR1 and CDR2 (germline): SSHAT, FNYEAQ (reference sequence). The CDR3 length is 15 residues. The CDR3 region has the DNA TGTGCTAGCAGCCGTGGGACAGCGTTGGGAGATACGCAGTATTTT. Amino acids: CASSRGTALGDTQYF.

The chain has TRBV6-6 and TRBJ1-1, with no clear D. The V end was cut by 5 bases, the J end by 5 bases, with 6 bases between. The CDR3 runs 11 residues. Per the germline V gene, CDR1 is MNHNY and CDR2 is SVGAGI (reference sequence). The CDR3 protein is CASSPGTEAFF. The CDR3 DNA is TGTGCCAGCAGTCCGGGAACTGAAGCTTTCTTT.

The rearrangement links TRBV5-6 to TRBJ1-6; possible D gene TRBD1, 6 bases. The germline CDR1 and CDR2 sequences are SGHDT and YYEEEE. The CDR3 extends over 15 amino acids. V dropped 4 bases and J dropped 6 bases, with 14 bases sitting between them. This CDR3 is CASSLYGQFNSPLHF. CDR3 sequence (DNA): TGTGCCAGCAGCCTATATGGACAGTTTAATTCACCCCTCCACTTT.

The genes are TRBV18 and TRBJ2-7; 11 nucleotides match TRBD2. Germline lookup yields CDR1 KGHSH and CDR2 LQKENI. This CDR3 has 15 amino acids. The trim removed 3 bases at V and 5 bases at J, leaving 6 bases unmatched. Written as DNA, the CDR3 is TGTGCCAGCTCACCGTTAGCGGGGGGGCCCGACGAGCAGTACTTC. It translates to CASSPLAGGPDEQYF.

The chain carries TRBV11-2 and TRBJ2-7; possible D gene TRBD1, 6 bases. Deletions cut 5 bases from V and 0 bases from J, with 14 bases between. CDR1 and CDR2 from the germline V gene are SGHAT and FQNNGV. This CDR3 comprises 15 residues. In nucleotides, the CDR3 is TGTGCCAGCAGCCCCTGGACAGTCGTCTCCTACGAGCAGTACTTC. Amino acids: CASSPWTVVSYEQYF.

The CDR3 nucleotides are TGTGCCAGCAGTGCCCGCTATAACACTGAAGCTTTCTTT. It encodes CASSARYNTEAFF. The chain has TRBV6-4 and TRBJ1-1; no definite D call. CDR3 length equals 13 residues. CDR1 is MRHNA and CDR2 is SNTAGT in the germline V gene. The V gene lost 4 bases and the J gene lost 2 bases, with 8 bases spanning the gap.

The chain carries TRBV11-2 and TRBJ1-2; no definite D call. The ends were cut back, 2 bases at V and 10 bases at J, with 17 bases in the middle. The germline V gene has CDR1 SGHAT and CDR2 FQNNGV. The CDR3 is 14 amino acids. The CDR3 nucleotides read TGTGCCAGCAGCTTACGGGGTCGCCCATCCAACTACACCTTC. Protein sequence: CASSLRGRPSNYTF.

The chain links TRBV4-1 to TRBJ2-2; 8 bases line up with TRBD2. This CDR3 has 17 residues. Germline CDR1 is MGHRA and CDR2 is YSYEKL. V was pared by 0 bases and J by 1 base, with 4 bases of the junction left unmatched. CDR3 sequence: CASSQEVSGGNTGELFF. The CDR3 bases are TGCGCCAGCAGCCAAGAAGTCAGCGGGGGGAACACCGGGGAGCTGTTTTTT.

The rearrangement uses TRBV10-3 and TRBJ1-2; D is possibly TRBD1 (5 bases). V shed 0 bases and J shed 4 bases, with 15 bases lying between them. The CDR3 totals 16 residues. CDR1 and CDR2 from the germline V gene are ENHRY and SYGVKD. The CDR3 nucleotides read TGTGCCATCAGTGAGTCTTGGGGCCAGCTCGTCTATGGCTACACCTTC. This encodes CAISESWGQLVYGYTF.

V is TRBV5-1 and J is TRBJ2-1, with D maybe TRBD1 (7 bases). In germline, CDR1 is SGHRS, CDR2 YFSETQ. Trimming left V 7 bases short and J 2 bases short, with 19 bases between. This CDR3 is 16 amino acids long. CDR3 coding DNA: TGCGCCAGCCAGATTCGCGGGGACAGTACCTACAATGAGCAGTTCTTC. It yields the protein CASQIRGDSTYNEQFF. The variable domain in full, completed from reference TRBV5-1 and TRBJ2-1, reads KAGVTQTPRYLIKTRGQQVTLSCSPISGHRSVSWYQQTPGQGLQFLFEYFSETQRNKGNFPGRFSGRQFSNSRSEMNVSTLELGDSALYLCASQIRGDSTYNEQFFGPGTRLTVL.

The chain links TRBV10-3 to TRBJ1-6, with 7 nucleotides matching TRBD1. This CDR3 contains 13 residues. Trimming cost V 7 bases and J 7 bases; bases outside gene matches: 4. Germline loops: CDR1 ENHRY, CDR2 SYGVKD. The CDR3 DNA reads as TGTGCCATCATGGCAGGGGGGAATTCACCCCTCCACTTT. Amino acids: CAIMAGGNSPLHF.

The rearrangement links TRBV9 to TRBJ2-5, with 11 nucleotides matching TRBD2. V was clipped by 0 bases and J by 3 bases; unmatched bases: 10. The length of the CDR3 is 18 residues. Germline V CDR1 and CDR2: SGDLS, YYNGEE. In DNA form, the CDR3 reads TGTGCCAGCAGCGTAGGTACTAGCGGGGGAGCAGGGGAAGAGACCCAGTACTTC. Encoded protein: CASSVGTSGGAGEETQYF.

The genes are TRBV6-5 and TRBJ1-1, with TRBD1 as a possible D gene (6 bases). V dropped 5 bases and J dropped 3 bases, with 16 bases sitting between them. This CDR3 is built from 15 residues. Germline lookup yields CDR1 MNHEY and CDR2 SVGAGI. In DNA form, the CDR3 reads TGTGCCAGCAGTCCCCGGACAGTTGTATACACTGAAGCTTTCTTT. This sequence encodes CASSPRTVVYTEAFF.

Turning to this clone: A read error may account for a junction end that differs from germline. The V call is TRBV20-1, the J call TRBJ2-7; tentatively, D is TRBD1 or TRBD2 (5 bases each). Germline CDR1 DFQATT, CDR2 SNEGSKA (reference sequence). The CDR3 length is 11 residues. CDR3 amino acids: CSVRGAYEQYF. CDR3 DNA sequence: TGCAGTGTTAGAGGGGCGTACGAGCAGTACTTC.

The chain recombines TRBV10-2 with TRBJ2-7, with TRBD2 matching over 8 bases. Germline values: CDR1 WSHSY, CDR2 SAAADI. The CDR3 has 16 residues. Trimming took 3 bases from V and 6 from J; bases not matched to a gene: 13. The CDR3 region has the DNA TGCGCCAGCAGTGACCGCAACAAGCGGGGGTTTCTCGAGCAGTACTTC. It yields the protein CASSDRNKRGFLEQYF.

The genes are TRBV4-2 and TRBJ2-7; D possibly corresponds to TRBD2 (5 bases). Trimming removed 4 bases at V and 4 bases at J, with 5 bases between. CDR3 length: 11 amino acids. The germline CDR1 and CDR2 sequences are LGHNA and YNFKEQ. CDR3 protein: CASSRGYEQYF. The CDR3 region has the DNA TGTGCCAGCAGCCGAGGGTACGAGCAGTACTTC.

The CDR3 is CASSLGQGYNSPLHF. CDR3 DNA: TGTGCCAGCAGCTTGGGACAGGGCTATAATTCACCCCTCCACTTT. J is TRBJ1-6 and V is TRBV11-2, with TRBD1 matching 9 bases. The junction had 0 bases not matched to a gene; V was cut back by 3 bases and J by 3 bases. CDR1 and CDR2 (germline): SGHAT, FQNNGV. This CDR3 comprises 15 residues.

The V gene is TRBV6-5, the J gene TRBJ2-5; 10 bases match TRBD1. CDR1 and CDR2 from the germline V gene are MNHEY and SVGAGI. Trimming cost V 0 bases and J 2 bases; bases outside gene matches: 0. This CDR3 contains 15 residues. DNA for the CDR3: TGTGCCAGCAGTTACTCGGGACAGGGGCAAGAGACCCAGTACTTC. It translates to CASSYSGQGQETQYF.

The J gene is TRBJ2-4, the V gene TRBV6-5; D remains unclear. V lost 0 bases to trimming and J lost 0 bases, with 9 bases between them. The CDR3 length is 16 residues. Germline lookup yields CDR1 MNHEY and CDR2 SVGAGI. The CDR3 bases are TGTGCCAGCAGTTACTCCACGCAGGCAGCCAAAAACATTCAGTACTTC. This gives the protein CASSYSTQAAKNIQYF.

In the case of this clone: Its ends do not fully match the called genes, so a read error is possible. CDR3 coding DNA: TGCAGCGGGGGGGCCTCTGGGGCCAACGTCCTGACTTTC. This sequence encodes CSGGASGANVLTF. The chain carries TRBV2 and TRBJ2-6; 10 nucleotides agree with TRBD2. Germline V lookup: CDR1 SNHLY, CDR2 FYNNEI. The CDR3 sequence is 13 residues long. The entire variable domain, with the rest obtained from reference TRBV2 and TRBJ2-6, is as follows: EPEVTQTPSHQVTQMGQEVILRCVPISNHLYFYWYRQILGQKVEFLVSFYNNEISEKSEIFDDQFSVERPDGSNFTLKIRSTKLEDSAMYFCSGGASGANVLTFGAGSRLTVL.

The V call is TRBV10-1, the J call TRBJ1-1; D gene ambiguous. Between the trimmed V and J ends, which lost 3 bases and 3 bases, there was a span of 5 bases. The CDR3 covers 12 residues. The germline V gene encodes CDR1 WNHNN and CDR2 SYGVQD (reference sequence). The CDR3: CASSERDTEAFF. The CDR3, as DNA: TGCGCCAGCAGTGAACGGGACACTGAAGCTTTCTTT.